This T cell receptor (beta chain) was documented in a study of blood T cell repertoires in COVID-19. Study as a whole: Acute and convalescent COVID-19 specimens originated in the United States, Italy and Spain. PBMCs, B-cell-depleted T cells, or T cells were the source of the cDNA or gDNA that made up the material.

In the original processing: Reference gene primer amplification gave estimated nucleated cell counts. The protocol was immunoSEQ multiplex PCR, while the TCRdb copy is restricted to in-frame clones and leaves out a portion. V, J and clone size are those of that table, while D and trimming were read from the DNA. The table records over 200,000 clones, roughly 88% of them present only once. This CDR3 is 14 amino acids long. Germline CDR1 reads SGHRS; CDR2 reads YFSETQ. V was clipped by 4 bases and J by 1 base; unmatched bases: 4. V and J are TRBV5-1 and TRBJ2-5, with TRBD2 identical over 7 bases. This TCR was recovered from a man aged 25 to 40 who had recovered from COVID-19. Material for sequencing was peripheral blood. In nucleotides, the CDR3 is TGCGCCAGCAGCCGGGGGACTACCCAAGAGACCCAGTACTTC. Translating it yields CASSRGTTQETQYF. Full variable domain (outside the CDR3, taken from reference TRBV5-1 and TRBJ2-5): KAGVTQTPRYLIKTRGQQVTLSCSPISGHRSVSWYQQTPGQGLQFLFEYFSETQRNKGNFPGRFSGRQFSNSRSEMNVSTLELGDSALYLCASSRGTTQETQYFGPGTRLLVL.